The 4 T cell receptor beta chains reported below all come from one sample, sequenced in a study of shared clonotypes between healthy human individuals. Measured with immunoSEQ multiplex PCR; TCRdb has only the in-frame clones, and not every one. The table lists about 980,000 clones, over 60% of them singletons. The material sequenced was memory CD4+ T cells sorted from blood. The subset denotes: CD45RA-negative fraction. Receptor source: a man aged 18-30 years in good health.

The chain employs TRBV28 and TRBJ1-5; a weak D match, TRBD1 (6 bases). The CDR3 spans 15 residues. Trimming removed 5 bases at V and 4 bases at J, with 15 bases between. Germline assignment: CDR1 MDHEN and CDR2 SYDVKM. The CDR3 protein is CASSTGGQINQPQHF. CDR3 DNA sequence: TGTGCCAGCAGTACCGGAGGACAGATTAATCAGCCCCAGCATTTT.

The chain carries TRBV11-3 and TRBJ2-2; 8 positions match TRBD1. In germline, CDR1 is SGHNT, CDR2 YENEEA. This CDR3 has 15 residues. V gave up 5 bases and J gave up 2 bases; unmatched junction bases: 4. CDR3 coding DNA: TGTGCCAGCAGCCCCGGACAGGGTAACACCGGGGAGCTGTTTTTT. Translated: CASSPGQGNTGELFF.

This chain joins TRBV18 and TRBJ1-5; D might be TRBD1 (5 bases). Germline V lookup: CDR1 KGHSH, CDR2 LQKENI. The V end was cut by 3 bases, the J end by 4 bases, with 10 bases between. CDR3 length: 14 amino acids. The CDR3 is CASSPGTSNQPQHF. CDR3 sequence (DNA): TGTGCCAGCTCACCCGGGACGTCAAATCAGCCCCAGCATTTT.

DNA for the CDR3: TGTGCCAGCACGGCGTTGGGGGTCAACGAGCAGTACTTC. Amino acid sequence: CASTALGVNEQYF. The chain combines TRBV6-1 with TRBJ2-7; D tentatively fits TRBD1 or TRBD2 (5 bases each). This CDR3 has 13 amino acids. Germline V CDR1 and CDR2: MNHNS, SASEGT. V gave up 7 bases and J gave up 5 bases, with 15 bases separating them.